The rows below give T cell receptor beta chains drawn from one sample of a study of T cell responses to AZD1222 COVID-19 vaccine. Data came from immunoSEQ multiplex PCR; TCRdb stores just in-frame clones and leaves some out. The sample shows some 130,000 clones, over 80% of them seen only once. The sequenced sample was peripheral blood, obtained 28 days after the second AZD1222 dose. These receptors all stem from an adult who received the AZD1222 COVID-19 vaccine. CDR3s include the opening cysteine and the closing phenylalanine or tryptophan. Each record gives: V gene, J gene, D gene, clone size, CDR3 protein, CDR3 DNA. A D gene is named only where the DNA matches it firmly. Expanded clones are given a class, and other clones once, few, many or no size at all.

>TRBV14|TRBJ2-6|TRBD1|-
CASSQGPGKGASGANVLTF
TGTGCCAGCAGCCAAGGCCCCGGTAAGGGGGCGTCTGGGGCCAACGTCCTGACTTTC
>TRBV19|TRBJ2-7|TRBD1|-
CASRQGPGEQYF
TGTGCCAGCCGACAGGGTCCGGGAGAGCAGTACTTC
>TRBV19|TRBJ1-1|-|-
CASRGTVNTEAFF
TGTGCCAGTAGGGGGACGGTGAACACTGAAGCTTTCTTT
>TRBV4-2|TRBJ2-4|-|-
CASSPNLAVTKNIQYF
TGTGCCAGCAGCCCTAATTTGGCGGTTACCAAAAACATTCAGTACTTC
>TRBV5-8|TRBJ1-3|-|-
CASSLGVIRAVTGNTIYF
TGTGCCAGCAGCTTGGGGGTCATCCGGGCCGTCACTGGAAACACCATATATTTT
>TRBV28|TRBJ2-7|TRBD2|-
CASSLIPGGTSGSRSYEQYF
TGTGCCAGCAGTTTAATTCCGGGGGGAACTAGCGGGAGTAGGTCCTACGAGCAGTACTTC
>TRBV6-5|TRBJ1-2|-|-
CASSYRQLHGYTF
TGTGCCAGCAGTTACCGGCAGCTCCATGGCTACACCTTC
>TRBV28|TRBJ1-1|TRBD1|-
CASRDRVSGTEAFF
TGTGCCAGCAGGGACAGGGTATCCGGCACTGAAGCTTTCTTT
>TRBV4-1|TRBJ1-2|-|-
CASSQEGPPFYGYTF
TGCGCCAGCAGCCAAGAGGGACCTCCGTTCTATGGCTACACCTTC
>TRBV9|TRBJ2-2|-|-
CASGVGGLSTGELFF
TGTGCCAGCGGCGTAGGAGGGTTGAGCACCGGGGAGCTGTTTTTT
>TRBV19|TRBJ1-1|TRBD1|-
CASGVRQGRFTEAFF
TGTGCCAGCGGAGTTCGACAGGGGAGGTTCACTGAAGCTTTCTTT
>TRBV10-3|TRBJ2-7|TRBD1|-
CAISESGTGSYEQYF
TGTGCCATCAGTGAGTCCGGGACAGGGTCCTACGAGCAGTACTTC
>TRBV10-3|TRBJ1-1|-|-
CAISPSQGLRDTEAFF
TGTGCCATCAGCCCGTCCCAGGGGTTAAGGGACACTGAAGCTTTCTTT
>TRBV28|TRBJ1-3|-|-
CASKITGYGNTIYF
TGTGCCAGCAAGATTACAGGGTACGGAAACACCATATATTTT
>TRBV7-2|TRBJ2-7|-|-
CASSSLDEYEQYF
TGTGCCAGCAGCTCCCTAGATGAATACGAGCAGTACTTC
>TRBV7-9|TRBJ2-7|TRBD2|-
CASSLVLEGGPWEQYF
TGTGCCAGCAGCTTAGTGTTAGAGGGAGGGCCGTGGGAGCAGTACTTC
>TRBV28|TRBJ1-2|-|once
CASSLQGNYGYTF
TGTGCCAGCAGTTTACAGGGGAACTATGGCTACACCTTC